This T cell receptor (beta chain) originates from a study of control samples from healthy donors and cancer patients (dated by TCRdb to 2020 to 2021). Regarding this clone: This clone's antigen is unknown. There are no base qualities to consult, and no much larger clone falls within one base.

Via the germline V gene, CDR1 is SNHLY and CDR2 FYNNEI. Cut back by 6 bases and 4 bases, the V and J ends lie 12 bases apart. From the cysteine through the phenylalanine, the CDR3 covers 14 amino acids. Only CDR3 DNA remains: 42 bases, in frame from the first base. Receptor amplification or capture employed the immunoSEQ multiplex PCR assay. TCRdb retrieved this table from immuneACCESS and kept in-frame rearrangements only. Not all clones are present; in checked studies, unresolved V genes account for under half, and no reason is known for the remainder. A total of about 160,000 clones appear in this sample, approximately 93% of them only once. The top ten hold 8.5% of the sample.

The TCR sequence derives from a woman aged 40 to 50 in good health. The chain uses TRBV2 and TRBJ1-4, with a weak D call of TRBD1 (5 bases match). Specimen: blood. The CDR3 is CASRRDGVNEKLFF. The nucleotide sequence reads TGTGCCAGCAGGCGGGACGGCGTTAATGAAAAACTGTTTTTT.